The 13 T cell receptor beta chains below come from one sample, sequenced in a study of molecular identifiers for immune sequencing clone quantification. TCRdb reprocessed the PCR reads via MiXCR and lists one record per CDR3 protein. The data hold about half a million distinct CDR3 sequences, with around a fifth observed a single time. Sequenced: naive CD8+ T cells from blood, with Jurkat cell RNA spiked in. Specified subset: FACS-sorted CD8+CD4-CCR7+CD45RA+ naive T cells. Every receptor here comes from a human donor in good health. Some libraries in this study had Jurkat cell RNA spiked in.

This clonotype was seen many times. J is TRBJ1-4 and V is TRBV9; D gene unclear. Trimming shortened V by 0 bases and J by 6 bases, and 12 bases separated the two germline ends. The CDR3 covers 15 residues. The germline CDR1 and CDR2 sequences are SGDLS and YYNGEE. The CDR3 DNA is TGTGCCAGCAGCGTAGTTGGCAGAACAGATGAAAAACTGTTTTTT. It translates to CASSVVGRTDEKLFF.

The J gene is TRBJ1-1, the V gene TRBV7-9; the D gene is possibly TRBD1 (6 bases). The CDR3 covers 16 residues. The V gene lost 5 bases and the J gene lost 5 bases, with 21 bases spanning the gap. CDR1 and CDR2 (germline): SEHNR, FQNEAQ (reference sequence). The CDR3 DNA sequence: TGTGCCAGCAGCGACGGGACTCGGGGGGGCGGGACTGAAGCTTTCTTT. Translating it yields CASSDGTRGGGTEAFF.

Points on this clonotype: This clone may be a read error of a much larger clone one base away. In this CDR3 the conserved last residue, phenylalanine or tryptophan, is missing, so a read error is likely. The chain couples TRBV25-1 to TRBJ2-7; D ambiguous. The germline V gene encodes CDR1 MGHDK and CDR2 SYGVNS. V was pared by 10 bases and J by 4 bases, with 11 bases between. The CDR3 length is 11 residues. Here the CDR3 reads CATTGTYEQYL. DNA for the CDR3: TGTGCCACCACCGGTACTTACGAGCAGTACCTC.

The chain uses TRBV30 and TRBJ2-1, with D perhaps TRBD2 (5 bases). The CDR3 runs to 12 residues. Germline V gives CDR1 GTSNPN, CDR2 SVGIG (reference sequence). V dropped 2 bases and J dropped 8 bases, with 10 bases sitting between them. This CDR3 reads CAWSRDFDEQFF. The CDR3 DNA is TGTGCCTGGAGTCGGGATTTCGATGAGCAGTTCTTC.

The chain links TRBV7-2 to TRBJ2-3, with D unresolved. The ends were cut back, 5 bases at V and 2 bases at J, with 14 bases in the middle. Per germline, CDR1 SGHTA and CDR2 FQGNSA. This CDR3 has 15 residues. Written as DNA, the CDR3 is TGTGCCAGCAGCCCTGGAGACACCAACACAGATACGCAGTATTTT. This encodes CASSPGDTNTDTQYF.

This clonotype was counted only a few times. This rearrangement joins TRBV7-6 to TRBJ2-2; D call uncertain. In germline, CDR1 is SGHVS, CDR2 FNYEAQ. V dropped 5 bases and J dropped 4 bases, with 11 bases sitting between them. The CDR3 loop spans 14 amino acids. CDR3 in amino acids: CASSISGPTGELFF. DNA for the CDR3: TGTGCCAGCAGCATCTCAGGCCCCACCGGGGAGCTGTTTTTT.

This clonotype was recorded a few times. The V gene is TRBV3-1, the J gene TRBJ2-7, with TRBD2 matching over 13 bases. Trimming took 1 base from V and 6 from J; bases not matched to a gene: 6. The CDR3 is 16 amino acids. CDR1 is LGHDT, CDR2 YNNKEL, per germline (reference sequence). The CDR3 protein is CASSQGTGLAGVEQYF. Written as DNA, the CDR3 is TGTGCCAGCAGCCAAGGAACCGGACTAGCGGGAGTCGAGCAGTACTTC.

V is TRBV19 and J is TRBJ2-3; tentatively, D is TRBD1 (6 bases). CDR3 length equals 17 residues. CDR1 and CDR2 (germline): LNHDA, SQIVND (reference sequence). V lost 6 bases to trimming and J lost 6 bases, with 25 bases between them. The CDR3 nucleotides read TGTGCCAGTAGGACCGCCTCCTCGGACAGAATGCGGGATACGCAGTATTTT. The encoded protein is CASRTASSDRMRDTQYF.

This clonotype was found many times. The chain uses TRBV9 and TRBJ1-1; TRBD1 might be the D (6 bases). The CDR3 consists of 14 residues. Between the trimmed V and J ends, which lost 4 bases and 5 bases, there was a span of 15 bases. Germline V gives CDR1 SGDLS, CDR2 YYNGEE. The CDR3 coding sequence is TGTGCCAGCAGCAAAGTAGGGGGAGGGACTGAAGCTTTCTTT. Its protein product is CASSKVGGGTEAFF.

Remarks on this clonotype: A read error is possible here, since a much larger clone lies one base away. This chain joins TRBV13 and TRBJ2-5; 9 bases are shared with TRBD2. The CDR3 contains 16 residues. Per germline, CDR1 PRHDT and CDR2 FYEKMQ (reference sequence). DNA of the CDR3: TGTGCCGGCAGCCGCAGAGCTAGCGGGGACCAAGAGACCCAGTACTTC. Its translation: CAGSRRASGDQETQYF.

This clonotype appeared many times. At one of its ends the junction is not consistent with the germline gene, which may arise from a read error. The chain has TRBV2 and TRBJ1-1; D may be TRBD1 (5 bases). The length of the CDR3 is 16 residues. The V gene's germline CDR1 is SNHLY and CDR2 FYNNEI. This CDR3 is CASSEVGAGEYTEAFF. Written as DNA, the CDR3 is TGTGCCAGCAGCGAAGTTGGGGCTGGCGAGTACACTGAAGCTTTCTTT.

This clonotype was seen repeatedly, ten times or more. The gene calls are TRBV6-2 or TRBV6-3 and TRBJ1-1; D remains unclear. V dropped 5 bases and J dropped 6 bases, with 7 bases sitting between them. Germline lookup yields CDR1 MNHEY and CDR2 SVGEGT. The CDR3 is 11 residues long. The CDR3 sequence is CASSPGAEAFF. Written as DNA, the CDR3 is TGTGCCAGCAGTCCCGGGGCTGAAGCTTTCTTT.

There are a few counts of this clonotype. The CDR3 bases are TGTGCCAGCAGCTTAGAGGGGGGGCCCCGGAGCTCCTATAATTCACCCCTCCACTTT. This gives the protein CASSLEGGPRSSYNSPLHF. The gene calls are TRBV7-2 and TRBJ1-6; D possibly corresponds to TRBD1 (6 bases). This CDR3 contains 19 residues. The germline V and J ends were trimmed by 1 base and 0 bases, with 16 bases remaining between them. CDR1 and CDR2 (germline): SGHTA, FQGNSA.